This T cell receptor beta chain is drawn from a study of technical replicates of blood from a handful of donors. With respect to this clone: A junction boundary mismatches the germline segment, possibly from a read error.

Method: immunoSEQ multiplex PCR; TCRdb's copy keeps in-frame clones and lacks some. The sample yields more than 65,000 clones, approximately 97% seen once. This CDR3 is built from 10 residues. CDR1 is SQVTM and CDR2 is ANQGSEA in the germline V gene. This TCR derives from a human donor in good health. Sequenced: T cells isolated from PBMCs. V and J are TRBV29-1 and TRBJ2-1; TRBD2 matches 7 bases. The DNA of the CDR3 is TGCAGCCCTTACCGGGACTATACCCTCTTC. It specifies CSPYRDYTLF.